This T cell receptor beta chain was profiled in a study of blood T cell repertoires in COVID-19. Study details: Material from acute and convalescent COVID-19 was sourced from the United States, Italy and Spain. Sources were T cells, B-cell-depleted T cells, or PBMCs; the material itself was cDNA or gDNA.

This clone was found once. Trimming removed 4 bases from V and 8 bases from J; junction bases left unmatched: 9. The germline V gene encodes CDR1 MDHEN and CDR2 SYDVKM. The CDR3 is 15 amino acids. The table came from immunoSEQ multiplex PCR; TCRdb's copy has only in-frame clones and leaves some out. In the table there are 95,000 to 110,000 clones, roughly 80% of which are singletons. This TCR was recovered from a woman older than 75 with active or convalescent COVID-19. The chain is built from TRBV28 and TRBJ2-7, with TRBD2 identical over 12 bases. Sequencing input: peripheral blood. The CDR3 region is CASSSPTSGGGKQYF. Here the CDR3 DNA reads TGTGCCAGCAGTTCCCCGACTAGCGGGGGTGGGAAGCAGTACTTC.